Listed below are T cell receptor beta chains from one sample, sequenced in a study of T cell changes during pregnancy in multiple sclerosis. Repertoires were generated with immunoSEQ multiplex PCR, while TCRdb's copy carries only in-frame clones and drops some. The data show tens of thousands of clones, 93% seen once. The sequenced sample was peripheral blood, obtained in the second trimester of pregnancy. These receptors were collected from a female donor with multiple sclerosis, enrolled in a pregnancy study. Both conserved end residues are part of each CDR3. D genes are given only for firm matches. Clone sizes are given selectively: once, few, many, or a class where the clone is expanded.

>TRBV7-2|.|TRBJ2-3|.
CASSSEGVGTDTQYF
TGTGCCAGCAGCTCAGAGGGGGTCGGCACAGATACGCAGTATTTT
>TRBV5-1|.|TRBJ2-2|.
CASSFFGGNTGELFF
TGCGCCAGCAGCTTCTTCGGGGGGAACACCGGGGAGCTGTTTTTT
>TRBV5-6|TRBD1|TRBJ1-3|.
CASRDRVGRNTIYF
TGTGCCAGCAGAGACAGGGTCGGTAGAAACACCATATATTTT
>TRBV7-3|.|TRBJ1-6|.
CASSPRGAFQYNSPLHF
TGTGCCAGCAGCCCCCGGGGGGCATTTCAATATAATTCACCCCTCCACTTT
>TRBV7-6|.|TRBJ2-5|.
CASSPGVFQETQYF
TGTGCCAGCAGCCCCGGGGTCTTTCAAGAGACCCAGTACTTC
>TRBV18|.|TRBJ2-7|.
CASSHAGVESYEQYF
TGTGCCAGCTCACATGCCGGAGTGGAGTCCTACGAGCAGTACTTC
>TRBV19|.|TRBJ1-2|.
CASSMEGRGYGYTF
TGTGCCAGTAGTATGGAGGGTCGCGGCTATGGCTACACCTTC
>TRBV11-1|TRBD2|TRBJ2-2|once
CASSFPTSGSVGGELFF
TGTGCCAGCAGCTTCCCCACTAGCGGGAGTGTCGGCGGGGAGCTGTTTTTT
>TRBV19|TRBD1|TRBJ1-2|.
CASNKGQGFQSDYGYTF
TGTGCCAGTAATAAGGGACAGGGCTTTCAGTCGGACTATGGCTACACCTTC
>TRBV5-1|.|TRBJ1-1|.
CASSLVDRMNTEAFF
TGCGCCAGCAGCTTGGTTGACAGGATGAACACTGAAGCTTTCTTT